The clone carrying this T cell receptor (beta chain) was detected only once. This sample is drawn from a study of T cells after somatic rescue of genetic block. Method: immunoSEQ multiplex PCR; TCRdb's copy keeps in-frame clones and lacks some. The profile covers tens of thousands of clones, with 85% to 90% appearing a single time and roughly 1.7% taken by the ten largest. The receptor's source is a woman aged 18-30 years. Material for sequencing was peripheral blood mononuclear cells (PBMCs).

The CDR3 DNA sequence: TGTGCCAGCAGTCCGCCGACTAGCTCCTACGAGCAGTACTTC. Its protein product is CASSPPTSSYEQYF. This chain connects TRBV28 to TRBJ2-7; D may be TRBD2 (6 bases). The CDR3 is 14 residues long. Germline V gives CDR1 MDHEN, CDR2 SYDVKM. Between the trimmed V and J ends, which lost 5 bases and 0 bases, there was a span of 11 bases.